The next 28 T cell receptor beta chains were all read from a single sample in a study of T cell repertoires in cytomegalovirus infection (dated by TCRdb to the late 2010s). TCRdb records Illumina HiSeq 1500 as the sequencer. TCRdb cleaned the public reads at Q25 with fastp, built clones with MiXCR and kept in-frame beta chains. Rows with one shared CDR3 protein collapse into an entry with the most common genes and DNA. The sample table holds hundreds of thousands of distinct CDR3 sequences, of which roughly a third were seen once. The biggest ten clones account for about a sixth of the sample. In the paper's terms, the treatment or condition label means: in vitro stimulation with specific CMV peptide epitopes to enrich CMV-specific T cells. What these receptors recognize is not known. The material was cultured PBMCs, obtained from culture after CMV antigen stimulation. The receptor source for this set is a human donor in good health (CMV status not recorded). Some clones in this sample may be carry-over from other donors' samples.

A single count supports this clonotype. This rearrangement joins TRBV6-2 or TRBV6-3 to TRBJ2-7; 10 positions match TRBD2. Trimming took 6 bases from V and 0 from J; bases not matched to a gene: 5. The CDR3 loop spans 15 amino acids. CDR1 MNHEY and CDR2 SVGEGT come from the germline V gene. This CDR3 is CASRDSGRSSYEQYF. In nucleotides, the CDR3 is TGTGCCAGCAGGGATAGCGGGAGGAGCTCCTACGAGCAGTACTTC.

This clonotype was counted a few times. The chain joins TRBV5-1 to TRBJ2-7; 10 bases line up with TRBD2. V shed 0 bases and J 2 bases; nucleotides not matched to a gene: 11. This CDR3 has 18 residues. CDR1 SGHRS and CDR2 YFSETQ come from the germline V gene. The CDR3 nucleotides are TGCGCCAGCAGCTTGGCCATCTTTTTAGCGGGAGGCGCCTACGAGCAGTACTTC. This sequence encodes CASSLAIFLAGGAYEQYF.

This clonotype was detected only a few times. The V gene is TRBV6-6, the J gene TRBJ2-1; no clear D. The CDR3 covers 15 residues. Germline loops: CDR1 MNHNY, CDR2 SVGAGI (reference sequence). V lost 2 bases, J lost 9 bases, and 17 bases lay in between. CDR3 sequence: CASSYGWAPSGEQFF. The CDR3, as DNA: TGTGCCAGCAGTTACGGGTGGGCCCCATCGGGTGAGCAGTTCTTC.

This clonotype was detected once. This chain links TRBV20-1 with TRBJ2-5; D is unresolved. Germline V gives CDR1 DFQATT, CDR2 SNEGSKA (reference sequence). V was shortened by 3 bases and J by 5 bases, with 13 bases between the two germline ends. The CDR3 is made up of 13 amino acids. In DNA form, the CDR3 reads TGCAGTGCTAGGGGAAGGCCTCTGGAGACCCAGTACTTC. Its translation is CSARGRPLETQYF.

This clonotype was seen ten or more times. V gene TRBV5-6 combines with J gene TRBJ1-2; D might be TRBD1 (5 bases). CDR1 is SGHDT, CDR2 YYEEEE, per germline. V was cut by 2 bases and J by 2 bases, with 10 bases left in between. This CDR3 has 14 amino acids. CDR3 amino acids: CASSLVNRNYGYTF. The CDR3 region has the DNA TGTGCCAGCAGCTTAGTAAACAGGAACTATGGCTACACCTTC.

This clonotype was detected many times. This CDR3 is CASQTSGNPEQFF. For the CDR3, the DNA is TGTGCCAGCCAGACTAGCGGGAACCCTGAGCAGTTCTTC. V gene TRBV7-2 combines with J gene TRBJ2-1; 11 nucleotides match TRBD2. CDR3 length: 13 amino acids. CDR1 SGHTA and CDR2 FQGNSA come from the germline V gene. The V segment lost 8 bases and the J segment 9 bases; nucleotides outside the gene matches: 6.

Turning to this clonotype: At one end, the junction sequence differs from germline, possibly due to a read error. This chain joins TRBV7-2 and TRBJ2-7; D call uncertain. Germline assignment: CDR1 SGHTA and CDR2 FQGNSA. The CDR3 is made up of 12 amino acids. CDR3 residues: CASSFASYEQNF. Written as DNA, the CDR3 is TGTGCCAGCAGCTTCGCAAGCTACGAGCAGAACTTC.

The rearrangement links TRBV3-1 to TRBJ2-3; TRBD1 aligns across 7 bases. CDR1 and CDR2 from the germline V gene are LGHDT and YNNKEL (reference sequence). The CDR3 is 18 amino acids. With V trimmed by 4 bases and J by 2 bases, 15 bases remained unmatched. In DNA form, the CDR3 reads TGTGCCAGCAGCCCCTCGGGACAGTCAATCTCTCCCACAGATACGCAGTATTTT. It translates to CASSPSGQSISPTDTQYF.

The V call is TRBV2, the J call TRBJ2-5; 11 bases map to TRBD2. Trimming cost V 7 bases and J 7 bases; bases outside gene matches: 8. This CDR3 is built from 14 residues. Germline CDR1 is SNHLY and CDR2 is FYNNEI. The CDR3 sequence is CASTSTSGSMTQYF. CDR3 coding DNA: TGTGCCAGCACTTCTACTAGCGGGAGTATGACCCAGTACTTC. The entire variable domain, with the rest obtained from reference TRBV2 and TRBJ2-5, is as follows: EPEVTQTPSHQVTQMGQEVILRCVPISNHLYFYWYRQILGQKVEFLVSFYNNEISEKSEIFDDQFSVERPDGSNFTLKIRSTKLEDSAMYFCASTSTSGSMTQYFGPGTRLLVL.

The CDR3 sequence is CASSLLVAGTGELFF. In DNA form, the CDR3 reads TGTGCCAGCAGTTTATTGGTAGCGGGCACCGGGGAGCTGTTTTTT. The V and J genes are TRBV12-3 or TRBV12-4 and TRBJ2-2; the match to TRBD2 covers 7 bases. With V trimmed by 2 bases and J by 4 bases, 4 bases remained unmatched. This CDR3 is built from 15 residues.

The chain joins TRBV27 to TRBJ1-1; D unclear. Trimming shortened V by 3 bases and J by 4 bases, and 9 bases separated the two germline ends. The CDR3 has 13 residues. Germline CDR1 MNHEY, CDR2 SMNVEV (reference sequence). CDR3 coding DNA: TGTGCCAGCAGTTTGGGCAGGTTCACTGAAGCTTTCTTT. Its protein is CASSLGRFTEAFF.

DNA for the CDR3: TGTGCCAGCAGTTACTCCGGGTCGTGGGAGCGGCAAGACTACAATGAGCAGTTCTTC. It specifies CASSYSGSWERQDYNEQFF. This chain uses TRBV6-5 with TRBJ2-1, with D perhaps matching TRBD2 (5 bases). With 0 bases removed from V and 3 bases from J, the gap between germline ends came to 21 bases. This CDR3 is built from 19 residues. From germline, CDR1 is MNHEY and CDR2 SVGAGI.

The chain links TRBV12-3 or TRBV12-4 to TRBJ1-2, with TRBD1 identical over 11 bases. V lost 6 bases and J lost 8; bases outside the gene matches: 11. The CDR3 has 15 residues. The CDR3 DNA reads as TGTGCCAGCAGCGACAGGACAGGGGGCCGGGGAGGCTACACCTTC. Its protein is CASSDRTGGRGGYTF.

The chain combines TRBV4-1 with TRBJ2-3; D is perhaps TRBD2 (6 bases). V dropped 1 base and J dropped 8 bases, with 13 bases sitting between them. Germline V gives CDR1 MGHRA, CDR2 YSYEKL. CDR3 length: 14 residues. As DNA, the CDR3 is TGCGCCAGCAGCCAAGGCAATGTGGGGGGTACGCAGTATTTT. Translating gives CASSQGNVGGTQYF.

This clonotype was picked up a small number of times. The chain couples TRBV5-4 to TRBJ1-1; 9 bases map to TRBD1. Trimming cost V 0 bases and J 4 bases; bases outside gene matches: 4. Germline lookup yields CDR1 SGHNT and CDR2 YYREEE (reference sequence). The CDR3 is made up of 15 amino acids. CDR3 bases: TGTGCCAGCAGCTTGGGGACAGGGGAGATCACTGAAGCTTTCTTT. Translated, it gives CASSLGTGEITEAFF. The full variable domain, with the rest looked up from reference TRBV5-4 and TRBJ1-1, is ETGVTQSPTHLIKTRGQQVTLRCSSQSGHNTVSWYQQALGQGPQFIFQYYREEENGRGNFPPRFSGLQFPNYSSELNVNALELDDSALYLCASSLGTGEITEAFFGQGTRLTVV.

The chain carries TRBV28 and TRBJ2-7, with no clear D. The CDR3 runs 13 residues. With 5 bases removed from V and 7 bases from J, the gap between germline ends came to 15 bases. Germline assignment: CDR1 MDHEN and CDR2 SYDVKM. The CDR3 sequence is CASSRTDVGEQYV. The DNA for the CDR3 is TGTGCCAGCAGTAGGACGGACGTTGGAGAGCAGTACGTC.

V and J are TRBV18 and TRBJ1-5; the D gene is possibly TRBD1 (5 bases). With 3 bases removed from V and 2 bases from J, the gap between germline ends came to 8 bases. CDR1 and CDR2 (germline): KGHSH, LQKENI. The CDR3 totals 14 residues. CDR3 DNA: TGTGCCAGCTCACCCGACAGTGGCAATCAGCCCCAGCATTTT. This encodes CASSPDSGNQPQHF.

There are many counts of this clonotype. The rearrangement links TRBV7-2 to TRBJ1-6; 9 bases match TRBD1. Germline V gives CDR1 SGHTA, CDR2 FQGNSA. This CDR3 has 15 residues. With V trimmed by 3 bases and J by 9 bases, 6 bases remained unmatched. As DNA, the CDR3 is TGTGCCAGCAGCTTCGACAGGGGGTTCGGTTCACCCCTCCACTTT. Translating it yields CASSFDRGFGSPLHF.

V gene TRBV14 combines with J gene TRBJ1-6; TRBD1 matches at 9 bases. Germline CDR1 and CDR2: SGHDN and FVKESK. The CDR3 length is 15 residues. V trimming: 2 bases; J trimming: 9 bases; junction bases outside the gene matches: 5. The CDR3 DNA follows: TGTGCCAGCAGCCAAAAAACAGGGGGCGGTTCACCCCTCCACTTT. This codes for CASSQKTGGGSPLHF.

The gene calls are TRBV20-1 and TRBJ1-2; possible D gene TRBD1, 5 bases. CDR1 and CDR2 from the germline V gene are DFQATT and SNEGSKA (reference sequence). The CDR3 has 13 amino acids. V was trimmed by 3 bases and J by 4 bases, leaving 12 bases between them. The CDR3 sequence: CSASGGGGYGYTF. CDR3 sequence (DNA): TGCAGTGCTAGCGGGGGTGGTGGCTATGGCTACACCTTC.

The V gene is TRBV11-2, the J gene TRBJ2-2; 8 bases fit TRBD2. CDR3 length: 16 amino acids. The V gene's germline CDR1 is SGHAT and CDR2 FQNNGV. The junction had 4 bases not matched to a gene; V was cut back by 1 base and J by 3 bases. The chain's CDR3 is CASSLGGGRHTGELFF. CDR3 bases: TGTGCCAGCAGCTTAGGGGGCGGGAGGCACACCGGGGAGCTGTTTTTT.

This clonotype was counted ten times or more. This chain uses TRBV7-2 with TRBJ1-6, with 7 bases that match TRBD1. CDR1 is SGHTA, CDR2 FQGNSA, per germline. The CDR3 runs 13 residues. The ends lost 3 bases at V and 10 bases at J; junction bases unmatched: 3. This CDR3 reads CASSLDRFSPLHF. In nucleotides, the CDR3 is TGTGCCAGCAGCTTGGACAGGTTCTCACCCCTCCACTTT.

V and J are TRBV7-9 and TRBJ2-5, with D tentatively TRBD2 (5 bases). The ends were cut back, 1 base at V and 2 bases at J, with 11 bases in the middle. The CDR3 sequence is 15 residues long. Per the germline V gene, CDR1 is SEHNR and CDR2 is FQNEAQ (reference sequence). The CDR3 nucleotides read TGTGCCAGCAGCTTAGGGTTGGGGAGACAAGAGACCCAGTACTTC. It translates to CASSLGLGRQETQYF.

This clonotype was seen a single time. This chain joins TRBV5-1 and TRBJ2-1, with 8 bases lining up with TRBD1. The V gene's germline CDR1 is SGHRS and CDR2 YFSETQ. The CDR3 is 14 residues long. Germline trimming cut 4 bases from V and 8 bases from J; bases unmatched to any gene: 8. CDR3 in DNA: TGCGCCAGCAGCATACCGACAGGGGTCTATGAGCAGTTCTTC. Translation: CASSIPTGVYEQFF.

This clonotype was counted a few times. The chain uses TRBV7-9 and TRBJ1-5, with D perhaps matching TRBD1 (6 bases). This CDR3 has 14 amino acids. Trimming removed 5 bases from V and 4 bases from J, with 12 bases in between. Per germline, CDR1 SEHNR and CDR2 FQNEAQ (reference sequence). CDR3 residues: CASSPQGQNQPQHF. CDR3 sequence (DNA): TGTGCCAGCAGCCCCCAGGGGCAGAATCAGCCCCAGCATTTT.

Ten or more counts support this clonotype. This chain connects TRBV28 to TRBJ2-7; 12 bases match TRBD1. V lost 6 bases, J lost 5 bases, and 5 bases stayed unmatched. CDR1 MDHEN and CDR2 SYDVKM come from the germline V gene. This CDR3 contains 14 residues. CDR3 amino acids: CASRPGTGGDEQYV. The CDR3 bases are TGTGCCAGCAGGCCGGGGACAGGGGGCGACGAGCAGTACGTC.

The chain joins TRBV5-1 to TRBJ2-7; D perhaps matches TRBD2 (6 bases). Germline lookup yields CDR1 SGHRS and CDR2 YFSETQ. The CDR3 has 13 residues. Trimming took 8 bases from V and 4 from J, leaving 16 bases between them. The CDR3: CASSGSGDYEQYF. The CDR3 coding sequence is TGCGCCAGTTCGGGGTCGGGAGATTACGAGCAGTACTTC.

The chain carries TRBV10-2 and TRBJ1-1, with D maybe TRBD1 (6 bases). This CDR3 contains 13 residues. Germline CDR1 and CDR2: WSHSY and SAAADI. Deletions cut 8 bases from V and 3 bases from J, with 13 bases between. CDR3 DNA: TGCGCCAGCGGACGGACAGACTACACTGAAGCTTTCTTT. The encoded protein is CASGRTDYTEAFF.